The clone carrying this TCR beta chain showed up many times. Germline CDR1 and CDR2: SGDLS and YYNGEE. The CDR3 has 12 residues. V dropped 4 bases and J dropped 3 bases, with 7 bases sitting between them. The data stem from a study of T cells after yellow fever vaccination. Looking at the study overall: Fractions of limited cellularity were prepared by means of SMART-Seq v4 Ultra Low Input.

TCRdb re-called the 5' RACE reads through MiXCR, storing one row per CDR3 protein. Among roughly 150,000 distinct CDR3 sequences, less than 9.5% were seen once, and the ten largest hold about 0.73%. V and J are TRBV9 and TRBJ2-5, with D unresolved. Sequencing was performed on CD4+ T cells sorted from PBMCs, taken 5 days after the yellow fever booster vaccination. The TCR originated in a man aged 25-40 years who received the YFV17D yellow fever vaccine. CDR3 protein: CASSTPEETQYF. CDR3 DNA sequence: TGTGCCAGCAGCACACCAGAAGAGACCCAGTACTTC.